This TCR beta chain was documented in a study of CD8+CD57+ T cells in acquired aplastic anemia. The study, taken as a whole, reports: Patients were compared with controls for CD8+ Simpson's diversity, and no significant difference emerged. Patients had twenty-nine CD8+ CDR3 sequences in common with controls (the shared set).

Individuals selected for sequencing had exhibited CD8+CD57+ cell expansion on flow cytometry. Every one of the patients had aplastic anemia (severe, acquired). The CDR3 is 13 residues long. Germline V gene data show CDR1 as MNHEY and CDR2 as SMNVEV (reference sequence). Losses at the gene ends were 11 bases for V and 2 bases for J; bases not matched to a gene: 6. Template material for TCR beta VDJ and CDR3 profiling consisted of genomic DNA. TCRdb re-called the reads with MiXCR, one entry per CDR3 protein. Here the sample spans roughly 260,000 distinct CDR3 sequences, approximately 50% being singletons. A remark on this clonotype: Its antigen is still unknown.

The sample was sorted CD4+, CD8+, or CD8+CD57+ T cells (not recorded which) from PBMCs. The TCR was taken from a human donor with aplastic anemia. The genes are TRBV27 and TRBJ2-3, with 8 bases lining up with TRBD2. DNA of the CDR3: TGTGCCGCCCAAGCGGGGGACACAGATACGCAGTATTTT. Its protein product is CAAQAGDTDTQYF.